This TCR beta chain was profiled in a study of T cells in Graves' hyperthyroidism and ophthalmopathy. The study, taken as a whole, reports: Through a model of 13 V-J features, ophthalmopathy was separated from stable hyperthyroidism. Ophthalmopathy, as predicted by the model, came a median 6.5 months after the prediction. Blood also showed most of the thyroid clonotypes that were expanded above 0.001.

Researchers amplified the TCR beta CDR3 regions from RNA transcripts. The study used the HTBI primer set for a first-round RT-PCR of the TCR CDR3. TCRdb re-called the multiplex PCR reads with MiXCR, one entry per CDR3 protein. The repertoire holds 550,000 to 800,000 distinct CDR3 sequences, with 17% as singletons. This clonotype was recorded a few times. As yet, its antigen is unknown. The germline gives CDR1 SQVTM, CDR2 ANQGSEA. V lost 1 base, J lost 8 bases, and 6 bases stayed unmatched. The CDR3 totals 14 residues. The clonotype was recovered from a man aged 50-60 years with Graves' hyperthyroidism. The sample taken for sequencing was blood. This chain joins TRBV29-1 and TRBJ2-1, with 9 bases that match TRBD2. CDR3 loop: CSVEGLAGLYEQFF. CDR3 DNA: TGCAGCGTTGAAGGGCTAGCGGGACTCTATGAGCAGTTCTTC.